This T cell receptor beta chain was obtained from a study of CD8+CD57+ T cells in acquired aplastic anemia. The use of genomic DNA as template underpinned the TCR beta VDJ and CDR3 profiling. TCRdb independently ran MiXCR on the reads; one entry per CDR3 protein. The sample records 150,000 to 200,000 distinct CDR3 sequences, around 65% being singletons. This clonotype was detected only once. Its antigen is undetermined. Germline CDR1 reads DFQATT; CDR2 reads SNEGSKA (reference sequence). Trimming stripped 6 bases from V and 5 bases from J, with 23 bases between. CDR3 length: 15 amino acids. General study findings and limits: Patients and controls turned out to have 25 to 35 CD8+ CDR3 sequences in common.

The TCR was taken from a human donor with severe aplastic anemia or a healthy control (not recorded which). The V and J genes are TRBV20-1 and TRBJ2-7; no clear D. Sequencing input: sorted CD4+, CD8+, or CD8+CD57+ T cells (not recorded which) from PBMCs. Here the CDR3 DNA reads TGCAGTGCCAGCAGCTCCCTCCAGGACCCTGACGAGCAGTACTTC. Amino acids: CSASSSLQDPDEQYF.